The source of this T cell receptor beta chain is a study of neurological immune-mediated disorders. Study-wide points: It was HTLV-1-associated myelopathy that showed the most TCR clonal expansion, while multiple sclerosis showed the least, falling below healthy controls. Expanded clones shared no identical CDR3 amino acid sequences across subjects, which suggested private TCR-beta repertoires in all groups. Phylogenetic grouping assigned the repertoires of 18 of 34 multiple sclerosis patients to a single related-CDR3 cluster, representing a possible signature.

MiXCR, applied by TCRdb to the 5' RACE reads, yields one record per CDR3 protein. This sample has about 66,000 distinct CDR3 sequences; about 4.9% occur once, and the top ten carry 6.9%. Deletions cut 5 bases from V and 5 bases from J, with 13 bases between. The CDR3 is 13 residues long. Germline-derived CDR1 and CDR2 are SGHRS and YFSETQ. Many counts were recorded for this clonotype. The antigen is not known. The unsorted libraries had their origin in 2 million PBMCs stored at -80 C. Sequencing was carried out using PBMCs. The receptor was isolated from a man between 25 and 39 years old with multiple sclerosis. The genes are TRBV5-1 and TRBJ2-5, with D unresolved. This CDR3 is CASRLLGRETQYF. CDR3 bases: TGCGCCAGCAGACTCCTGGGCAGGGAGACCCAGTACTTC.